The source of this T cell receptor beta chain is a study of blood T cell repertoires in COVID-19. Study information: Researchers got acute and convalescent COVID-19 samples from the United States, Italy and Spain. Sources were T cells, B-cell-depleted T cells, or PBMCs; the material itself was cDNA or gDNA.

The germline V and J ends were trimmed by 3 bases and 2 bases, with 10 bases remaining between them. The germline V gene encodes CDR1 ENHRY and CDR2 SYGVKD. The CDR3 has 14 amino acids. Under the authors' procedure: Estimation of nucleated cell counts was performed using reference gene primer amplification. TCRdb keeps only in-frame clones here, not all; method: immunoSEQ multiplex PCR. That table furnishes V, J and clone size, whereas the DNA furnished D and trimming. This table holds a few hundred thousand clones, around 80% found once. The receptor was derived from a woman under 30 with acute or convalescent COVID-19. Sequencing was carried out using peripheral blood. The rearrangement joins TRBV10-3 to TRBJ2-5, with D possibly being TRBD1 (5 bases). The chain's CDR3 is CAISESGYQETQYF. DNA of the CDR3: TGTGCCATCAGTGAATCAGGGTATCAAGAGACCCAGTACTTC.